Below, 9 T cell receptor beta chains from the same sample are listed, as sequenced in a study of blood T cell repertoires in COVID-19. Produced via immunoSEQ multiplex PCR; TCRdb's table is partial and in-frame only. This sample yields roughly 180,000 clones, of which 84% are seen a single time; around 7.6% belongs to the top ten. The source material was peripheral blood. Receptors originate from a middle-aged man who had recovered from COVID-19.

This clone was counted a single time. The CDR3: CATTPLYGMGETQYF. CDR3 DNA sequence: TGTGCCACCACACCACTCTACGGGATGGGAGAGACCCAGTACTTC. The chain employs TRBV7-9 and TRBJ2-5, with D possibly being TRBD2 (5 bases). This CDR3 has 15 residues. Germline V lookup: CDR1 SEHNR, CDR2 FQNEAQ (reference sequence). V was clipped by 10 bases and J by 4 bases, with 22 bases between them.

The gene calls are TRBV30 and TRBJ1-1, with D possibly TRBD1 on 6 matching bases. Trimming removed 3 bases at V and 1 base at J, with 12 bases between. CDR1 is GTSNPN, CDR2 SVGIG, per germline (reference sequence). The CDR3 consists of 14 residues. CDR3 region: CAWSPGTKNTEAFF. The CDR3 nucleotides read TGTGCCTGGAGCCCCGGGACAAAGAACACTGAAGCTTTCTTT.

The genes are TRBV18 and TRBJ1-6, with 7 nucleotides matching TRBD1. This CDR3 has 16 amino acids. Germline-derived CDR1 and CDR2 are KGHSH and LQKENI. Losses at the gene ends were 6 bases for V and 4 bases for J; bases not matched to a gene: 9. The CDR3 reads CASSRLGQRYNSPLHF. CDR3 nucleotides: TGTGCCAGCTCCCGACTGGGACAGCGATATAATTCACCCCTCCACTTT.

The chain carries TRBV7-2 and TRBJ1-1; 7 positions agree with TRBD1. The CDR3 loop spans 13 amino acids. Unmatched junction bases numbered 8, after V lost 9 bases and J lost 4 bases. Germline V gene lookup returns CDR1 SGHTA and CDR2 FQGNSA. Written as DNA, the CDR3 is TGTGCCAGTGGGCGACAGGGCAGCACTGAAGCTTTCTTT. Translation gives CASGRQGSTEAFF.

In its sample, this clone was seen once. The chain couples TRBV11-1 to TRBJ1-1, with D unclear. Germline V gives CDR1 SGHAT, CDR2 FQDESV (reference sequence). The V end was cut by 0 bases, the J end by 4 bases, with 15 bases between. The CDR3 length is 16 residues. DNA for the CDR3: TGTGCCAGCAGCTTAGCGCCCGGGTATACACTCACTGAAGCTTTCTTT. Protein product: CASSLAPGYTLTEAFF.

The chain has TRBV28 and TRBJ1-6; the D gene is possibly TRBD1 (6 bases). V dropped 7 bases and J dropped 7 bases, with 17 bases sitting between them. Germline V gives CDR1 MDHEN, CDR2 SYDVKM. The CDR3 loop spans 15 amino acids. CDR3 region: CASTHTGSGNSPLHF. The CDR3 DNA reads TGTGCCAGCACCCATACAGGGTCGGGAAATTCACCCCTCCACTTT. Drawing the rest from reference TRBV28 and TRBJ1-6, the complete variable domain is DVKVTQSSRYLVKRTGEKVFLECVQDMDHENMFWYRQDPGLGLRLIYFSYDVKMKEKGDIPEGYSVSREKKERFSLILESASTNQTSMYLCASTHTGSGNSPLHFGNGTRLTVT.

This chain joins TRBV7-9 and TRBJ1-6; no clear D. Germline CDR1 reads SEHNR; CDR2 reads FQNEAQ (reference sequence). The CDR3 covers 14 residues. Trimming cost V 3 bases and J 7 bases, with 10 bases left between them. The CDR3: CASSFSRGNSPLHF. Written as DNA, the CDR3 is TGTGCCAGCAGCTTTAGCAGAGGGAATTCACCCCTCCACTTT.

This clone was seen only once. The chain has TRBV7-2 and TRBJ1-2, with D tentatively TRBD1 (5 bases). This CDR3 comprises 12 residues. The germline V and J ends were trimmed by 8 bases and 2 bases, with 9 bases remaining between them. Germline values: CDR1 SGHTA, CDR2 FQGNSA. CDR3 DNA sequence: TGTGCCAGCCCAGGGTACAACTATGGCTACACCTTC. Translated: CASPGYNYGYTF.

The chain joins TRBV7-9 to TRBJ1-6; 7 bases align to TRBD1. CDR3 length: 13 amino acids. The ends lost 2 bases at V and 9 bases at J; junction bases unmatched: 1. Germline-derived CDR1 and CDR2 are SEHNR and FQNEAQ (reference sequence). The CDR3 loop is CASSLQGGSPLHF. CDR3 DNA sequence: TGTGCCAGCAGCTTACAGGGGGGTTCACCCCTCCACTTT.